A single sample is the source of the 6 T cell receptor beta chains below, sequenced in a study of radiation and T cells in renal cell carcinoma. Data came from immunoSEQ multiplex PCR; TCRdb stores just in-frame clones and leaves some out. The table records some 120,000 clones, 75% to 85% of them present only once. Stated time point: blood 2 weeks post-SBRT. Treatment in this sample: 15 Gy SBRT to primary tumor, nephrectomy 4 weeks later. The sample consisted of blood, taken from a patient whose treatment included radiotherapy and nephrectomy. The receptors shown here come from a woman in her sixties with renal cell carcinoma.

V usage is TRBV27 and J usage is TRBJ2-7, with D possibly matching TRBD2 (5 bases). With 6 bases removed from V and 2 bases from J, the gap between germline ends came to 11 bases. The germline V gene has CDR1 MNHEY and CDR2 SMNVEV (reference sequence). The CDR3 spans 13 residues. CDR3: CASSLGGTYEQYF. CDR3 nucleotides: TGTGCCAGCAGCCTCGGAGGCACCTACGAGCAGTACTTC.

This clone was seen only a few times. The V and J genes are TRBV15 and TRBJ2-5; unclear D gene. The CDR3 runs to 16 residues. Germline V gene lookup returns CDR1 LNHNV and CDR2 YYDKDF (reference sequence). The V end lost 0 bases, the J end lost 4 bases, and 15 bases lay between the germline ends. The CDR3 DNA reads TGTGCCACCAGCAGAGATCATGGCGGTACATTAGAGACCCAGTACTTC. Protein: CATSRDHGGTLETQYF.

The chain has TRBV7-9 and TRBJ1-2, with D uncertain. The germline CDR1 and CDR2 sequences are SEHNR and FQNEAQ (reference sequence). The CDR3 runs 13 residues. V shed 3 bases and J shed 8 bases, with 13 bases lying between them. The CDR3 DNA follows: TGTGCCAGCAGCTTGGAAGCCTCGGGGGGCTACACCTTC. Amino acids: CASSLEASGGYTF.

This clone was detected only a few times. The CDR3 spells CASSIDSLTVNTEAFF. The CDR3 DNA follows: TGTGCCAGTAGTATAGATTCCCTGACGGTGAACACTGAAGCTTTCTTT. The genes are TRBV19 and TRBJ1-1; D gene ambiguous. The V and J ends lost 0 bases and 0 bases respectively, with 11 bases between them. The CDR3 extends over 16 amino acids. Germline V gene sequence: CDR1 LNHDA, CDR2 SQIVND (reference sequence).

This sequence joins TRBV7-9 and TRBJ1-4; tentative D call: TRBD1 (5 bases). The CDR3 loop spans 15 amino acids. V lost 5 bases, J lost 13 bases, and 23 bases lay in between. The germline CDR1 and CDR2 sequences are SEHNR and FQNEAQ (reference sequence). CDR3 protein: CASSAPRTGVEVLFF. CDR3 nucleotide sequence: TGTGCCAGCAGCGCCCCCCGGACGGGGGTTGAGGTACTGTTTTTT.

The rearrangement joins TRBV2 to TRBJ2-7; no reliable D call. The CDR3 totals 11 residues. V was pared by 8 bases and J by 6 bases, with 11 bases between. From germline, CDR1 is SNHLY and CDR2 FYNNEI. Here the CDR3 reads CASSPAVEQYF. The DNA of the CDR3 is TGTGCCAGCTCCCCTGCCGTCGAGCAGTACTTC.